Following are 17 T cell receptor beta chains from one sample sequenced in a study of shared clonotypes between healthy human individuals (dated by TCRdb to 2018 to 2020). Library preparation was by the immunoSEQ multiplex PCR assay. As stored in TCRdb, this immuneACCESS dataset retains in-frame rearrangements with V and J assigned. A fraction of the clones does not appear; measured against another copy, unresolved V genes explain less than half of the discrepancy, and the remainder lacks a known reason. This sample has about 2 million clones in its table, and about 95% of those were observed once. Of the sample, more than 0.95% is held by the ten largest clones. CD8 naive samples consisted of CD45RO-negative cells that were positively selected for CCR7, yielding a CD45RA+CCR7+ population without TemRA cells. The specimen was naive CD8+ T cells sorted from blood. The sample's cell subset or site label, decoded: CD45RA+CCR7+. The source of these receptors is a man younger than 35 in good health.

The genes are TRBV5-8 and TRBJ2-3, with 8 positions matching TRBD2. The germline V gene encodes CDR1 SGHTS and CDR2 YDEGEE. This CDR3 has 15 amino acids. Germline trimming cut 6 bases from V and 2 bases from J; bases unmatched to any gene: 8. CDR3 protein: CASNDSGSPTDTQYF. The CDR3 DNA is TGTGCCAGCAACGACAGCGGGAGCCCCACAGATACGCAGTATTTT. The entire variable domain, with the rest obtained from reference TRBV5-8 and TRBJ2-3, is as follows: EAGVTQSPTHLIKTRGQQATLRCSPISGHTSVYWYQQALGLGLQFLLWYDEGEERNRGNFPPRFSGRQFPNYSSELNVNALELEDSALYLCASNDSGSPTDTQYFGPGTRLTVL.

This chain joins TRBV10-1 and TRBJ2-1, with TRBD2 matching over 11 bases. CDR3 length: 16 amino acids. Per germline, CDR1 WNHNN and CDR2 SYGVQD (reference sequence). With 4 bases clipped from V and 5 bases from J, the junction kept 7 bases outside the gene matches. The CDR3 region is CASSAGLAGPHNEQFF. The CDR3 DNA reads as TGCGCCAGCAGTGCCGGACTAGCGGGTCCCCACAATGAGCAGTTCTTC.

In nucleotides, the CDR3 is TGTGCCAGCAGTATGCGGACACGGGCCTACGAGCAGTACTTC. The encoded protein is CASSMRTRAYEQYF. This sequence joins TRBV6-1 and TRBJ2-7; D is perhaps TRBD1 (5 bases). Germline assignment: CDR1 MNHNS and CDR2 SASEGT. This CDR3 spans 14 amino acids. Trimming shortened V by 5 bases and J by 2 bases, and 13 bases separated the two germline ends.

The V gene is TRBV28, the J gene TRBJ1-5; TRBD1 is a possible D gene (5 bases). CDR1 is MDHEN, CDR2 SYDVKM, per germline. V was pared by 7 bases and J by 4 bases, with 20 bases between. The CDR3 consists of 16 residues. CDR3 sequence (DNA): TGTGCCAGCAACCCGGCCGGGACCGGCGGGAATCAGCCCCAGCATTTT. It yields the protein CASNPAGTGGNQPQHF.

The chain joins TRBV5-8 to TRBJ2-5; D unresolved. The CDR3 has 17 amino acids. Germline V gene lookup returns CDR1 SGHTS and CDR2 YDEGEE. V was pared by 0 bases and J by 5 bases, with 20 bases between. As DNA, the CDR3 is TGTGCCAGCAGCTTGGTGGGGATCTGGGGTGAGGCGGAGACCCAGTACTTC. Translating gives CASSLVGIWGEAETQYF.

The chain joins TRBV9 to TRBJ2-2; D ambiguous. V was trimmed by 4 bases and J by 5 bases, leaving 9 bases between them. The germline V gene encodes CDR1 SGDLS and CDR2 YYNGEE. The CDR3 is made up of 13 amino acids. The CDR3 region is CASSLRFTGELFF. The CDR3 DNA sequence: TGTGCCAGCAGCCTCCGCTTTACCGGGGAGCTGTTTTTT. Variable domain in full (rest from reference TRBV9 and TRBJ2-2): DSGVTQTPKHLITATGQRVTLRCSPRSGDLSVYWYQQSLDQGLQFLIQYYNGEERAKGNILERFSAQQFPDLHSELNLSSLELGDSALYFCASSLRFTGELFFGEGSRLTVL.

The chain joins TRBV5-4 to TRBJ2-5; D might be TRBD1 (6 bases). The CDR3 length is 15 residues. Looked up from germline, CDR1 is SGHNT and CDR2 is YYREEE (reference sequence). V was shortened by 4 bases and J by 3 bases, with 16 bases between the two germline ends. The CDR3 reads CASSIPGHLKETQYF. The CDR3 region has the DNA TGTGCCAGCAGCATACCGGGACATCTAAAAGAGACCCAGTACTTC.

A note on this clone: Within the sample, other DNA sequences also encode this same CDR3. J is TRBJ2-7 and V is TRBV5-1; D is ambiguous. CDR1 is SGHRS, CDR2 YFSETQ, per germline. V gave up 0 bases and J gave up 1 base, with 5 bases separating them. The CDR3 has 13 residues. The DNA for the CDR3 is TGCGCCAGCAGCTTGGGACGGTCCTACGAGCAGTACTTC. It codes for CASSLGRSYEQYF.

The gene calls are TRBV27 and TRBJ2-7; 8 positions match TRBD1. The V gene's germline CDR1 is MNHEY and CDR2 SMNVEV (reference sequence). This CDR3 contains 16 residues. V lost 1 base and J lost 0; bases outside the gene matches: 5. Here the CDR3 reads CASSLYAGGSSYEQYF. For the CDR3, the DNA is TGTGCCAGCAGTTTATACGCAGGGGGCAGCTCCTACGAGCAGTACTTC.

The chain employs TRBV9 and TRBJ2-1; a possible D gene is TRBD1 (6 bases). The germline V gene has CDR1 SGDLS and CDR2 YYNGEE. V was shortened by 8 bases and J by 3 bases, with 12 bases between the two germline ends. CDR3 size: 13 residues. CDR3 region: CASGDTVYNEQFF. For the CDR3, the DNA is TGTGCCAGTGGGGACACGGTCTACAATGAGCAGTTCTTC.

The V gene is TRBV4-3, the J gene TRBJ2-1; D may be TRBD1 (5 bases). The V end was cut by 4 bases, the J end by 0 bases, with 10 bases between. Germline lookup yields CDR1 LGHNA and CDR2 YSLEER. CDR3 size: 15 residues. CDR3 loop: CASSLRQSSYNEQFF. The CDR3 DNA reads TGCGCCAGCAGCCTTAGACAGAGCTCCTACAATGAGCAGTTCTTC.

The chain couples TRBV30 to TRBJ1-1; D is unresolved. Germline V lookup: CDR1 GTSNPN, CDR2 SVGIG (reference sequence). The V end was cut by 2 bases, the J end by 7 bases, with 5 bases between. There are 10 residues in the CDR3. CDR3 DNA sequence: TGTGCCTGGAGTCAAAATGAAGCTTTCTTT. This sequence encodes CAWSQNEAFF.

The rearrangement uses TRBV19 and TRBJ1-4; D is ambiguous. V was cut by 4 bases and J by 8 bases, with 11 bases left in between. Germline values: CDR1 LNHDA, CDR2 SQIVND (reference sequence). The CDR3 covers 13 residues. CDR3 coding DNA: TGTGCCAGTAGTAGTCACGGGTCGGAAAAACTGTTTTTT. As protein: CASSSHGSEKLFF.

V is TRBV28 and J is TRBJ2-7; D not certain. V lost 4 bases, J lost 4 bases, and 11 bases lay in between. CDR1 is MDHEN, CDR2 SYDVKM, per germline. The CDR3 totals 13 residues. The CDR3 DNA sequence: TGTGCCAGCAGTTGGGTGGGGTCATACGAGCAGTACTTC. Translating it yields CASSWVGSYEQYF.

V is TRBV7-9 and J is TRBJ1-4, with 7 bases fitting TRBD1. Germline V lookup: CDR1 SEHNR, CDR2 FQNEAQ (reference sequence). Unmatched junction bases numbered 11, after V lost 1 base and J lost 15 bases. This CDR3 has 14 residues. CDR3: CASSLDRGTSRLFF. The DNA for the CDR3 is TGTGCCAGCAGCTTAGACAGGGGCACGAGTAGGTTGTTTTTT.

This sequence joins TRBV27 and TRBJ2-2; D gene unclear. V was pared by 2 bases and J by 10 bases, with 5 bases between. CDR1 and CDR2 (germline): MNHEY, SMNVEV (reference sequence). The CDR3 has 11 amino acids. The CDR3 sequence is CASSLREELFF. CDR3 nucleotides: TGTGCCAGCAGTTTAAGAGAGGAGCTGTTTTTT.

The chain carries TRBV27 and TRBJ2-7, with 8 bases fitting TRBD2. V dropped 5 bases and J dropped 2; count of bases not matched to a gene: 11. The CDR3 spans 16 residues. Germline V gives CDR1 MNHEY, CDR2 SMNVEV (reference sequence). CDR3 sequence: CASSRSIAGIPYEQYF. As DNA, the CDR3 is TGTGCCAGCAGTAGGTCTATAGCGGGAATACCCTACGAGCAGTACTTC.